The 25 T cell receptor beta chains given below trace back to one sample, sequenced in a study of T cell responses to AZD1222 COVID-19 vaccine. Only in-frame clones appear in the TCRdb table, and some are missing; sequencing was by immunoSEQ multiplex PCR. The sample has 100,000 to 150,000 clones, around 84% seen once; the top ten hold roughly an eighth. Sequences were derived from peripheral blood, sampled on day 0 of AZD1222 vaccination. These receptors all stem from an adult in good health.

The gene calls are TRBV2 and TRBJ2-3; D not certain. The CDR3 sequence is 13 residues long. V gave up 3 bases and J gave up 2 bases, with 6 bases separating them. Germline values: CDR1 SNHLY, CDR2 FYNNEI. The CDR3 sequence is CASSDFPTDTQYF. CDR3 DNA sequence: TGTGCCAGCAGTGATTTTCCCACAGATACGCAGTATTTT.

In DNA form, the CDR3 reads TGTGCCAGCAGCCCGACAAGCGGGGAGCTGTTTTTT. As protein: CASSPTSGELFF. The chain combines TRBV7-9 with TRBJ2-2; D call uncertain. Trimming cost V 5 bases and J 7 bases, with 8 bases left between them. Germline V lookup: CDR1 SEHNR, CDR2 FQNEAQ (reference sequence). This CDR3 region has 12 residues.

The chain joins TRBV14 to TRBJ2-3, with TRBD2 identical over 7 bases. The CDR3 has 16 amino acids. With 2 bases clipped from V and 2 bases from J, the junction kept 7 bases outside the gene matches. Germline CDR1 SGHDN, CDR2 FVKESK. The CDR3 here is CASSQRLAAVTDTQYF. As DNA, the CDR3 is TGTGCCAGCAGCCAACGGCTAGCGGCGGTCACAGATACGCAGTATTTT.

The chain links TRBV7-3 to TRBJ2-5; D unresolved. Germline CDR1 and CDR2: SGHTA and FQGTGA. The CDR3 has 13 residues. Trimming left V 1 base short and J 2 bases short, with 5 bases between. The CDR3 sequence is CASSLSHQETQYF. The DNA for the CDR3 is TGTGCCAGCAGCTTAAGTCATCAAGAGACCCAGTACTTC.

This clone was seen a single time. The chain carries TRBV7-9 and TRBJ1-2; tentatively, D is TRBD1 (6 bases). The CDR3 is 12 residues long. CDR1 SEHNR and CDR2 FQNEAQ come from the germline V gene (reference sequence). Between the trimmed V and J ends, which lost 1 base and 7 bases, there was a span of 7 bases. The CDR3 nucleotides read TGTGCCAGCAGCTTAGTGGGGGCTGGCTACACCTTC. Its translation: CASSLVGAGYTF.

This rearrangement joins TRBV5-4 to TRBJ1-4; tentative D call: TRBD1 (6 bases). V lost 4 bases to trimming and J lost 0 bases, with 13 bases between them. The CDR3 is made up of 16 amino acids. In germline, CDR1 is SGHNT, CDR2 YYREEE (reference sequence). As DNA, the CDR3 is TGTGCCAGCAGCCCGGACAGCCTTACAACTAATGAAAAACTGTTTTTT. It translates to CASSPDSLTTNEKLFF.

DNA for the CDR3: TGTGCCAGCAGACGGACTGTTTACGAGCAGTACTTC. It encodes CASRRTVYEQYF. This chain joins TRBV12-3 or TRBV12-4 and TRBJ2-7; tentative D call: TRBD2 (5 bases). Trimming took off 6 bases at V and 4 bases at J, with 10 bases between the two ends. The CDR3 runs 12 residues.

This clone was observed once. V is TRBV10-3 and J is TRBJ2-7; D is undetermined. This CDR3 is 14 amino acids long. Germline CDR1 ENHRY, CDR2 SYGVKD. Trimming took off 0 bases at V and 1 base at J, with 7 bases between the two ends. CDR3 in amino acids: CAISESFRSYEQYF. The CDR3 DNA is TGTGCCATCAGTGAGTCGTTTCGTTCCTACGAGCAGTACTTC.

This chain joins TRBV10-1 and TRBJ2-3; TRBD2 matches at 12 bases. CDR1 and CDR2 from the germline V gene are WNHNN and SYGVQD (reference sequence). The CDR3 is 15 residues long. After removal of 5 bases from V and 2 bases from J, the junction contained 2 bases not matched to a gene. CDR3 protein: CASSWTSGATDTQYF. The CDR3 nucleotides read TGCGCCAGCAGTTGGACTAGCGGGGCCACAGATACGCAGTATTTT.

The rearrangement joins TRBV7-9 to TRBJ1-5; D is unclear. The CDR3 loop spans 14 amino acids. The V end lost 1 base, the J end lost 7 bases, and 11 bases lay between the germline ends. The germline V gene has CDR1 SEHNR and CDR2 FQNEAQ (reference sequence). Here the CDR3 DNA reads TGTGCCAGCAGCTTAGTCGGGTTAGGCCAGCCCCAGCATTTT. This gives the protein CASSLVGLGQPQHF.

The rearrangement links TRBV14 to TRBJ1-2, with D perhaps TRBD1 (5 bases). CDR1 and CDR2 (germline): SGHDN, FVKESK. The V gene lost 4 bases and the J gene lost 8 bases, with 11 bases spanning the gap. This CDR3 contains 12 residues. DNA for the CDR3: TGTGCCAGCAGCCGGGGACTTCGGGGCTACACCTTC. Translation: CASSRGLRGYTF.

Comment on this clone: One end of the junction varies from germline; a read error may be responsible. The chain recombines TRBV9 with TRBJ2-1; the D gene could be TRBD1 or TRBD2 (5 bases each). The length of the CDR3 is 16 residues. Germline V CDR1 and CDR2: SGDLS, YYNGEE. CDR3 protein: CASSERIRDAYHEQFF. CDR3 sequence (DNA): TGTGCCAGCAGCGAGCGGATACGGGACGCCTACCATGAGCAGTTCTTC.

The rearrangement links TRBV6-5 to TRBJ2-3; no reliable D call. This CDR3 comprises 12 residues. V was clipped by 5 bases and J by 8 bases, with 11 bases between them. Germline V gene data show CDR1 as MNHEY and CDR2 as SVGAGI. The CDR3 DNA sequence: TGTGCCAGCAGTCCCGACTCTGGTACGCAGTATTTT. Its protein product is CASSPDSGTQYF.

This chain joins TRBV10-2 and TRBJ1-3; D gene uncertain. The germline CDR1 and CDR2 sequences are WSHSY and SAAADI. Trimming pared 2 bases from V and 0 bases from J, leaving 5 bases between. There are 14 residues in the CDR3. The CDR3 loop is CASSERVSGNTIYF. CDR3 bases: TGCGCCAGCAGTGAGCGAGTCTCTGGAAACACCATATATTTT.

This chain links TRBV10-1 with TRBJ1-6; D is unclear. The V and J ends lost 3 bases and 10 bases respectively, with 16 bases between them. The length of the CDR3 is 15 residues. Looked up from germline, CDR1 is WNHNN and CDR2 is SYGVQD (reference sequence). This chain's CDR3 is CASSDGNIRASPLHF. DNA of the CDR3: TGCGCCAGCAGTGATGGGAACATTCGGGCATCACCCCTCCACTTT.

This chain links TRBV29-1 with TRBJ2-7, with D maybe TRBD2 (6 bases). The CDR3 sequence is 12 residues long. In germline, CDR1 is SQVTM, CDR2 ANQGSEA. V was pared by 4 bases and J by 0 bases, with 7 bases between. The chain's CDR3 is CSVVADSYEQYF. CDR3 bases: TGCAGCGTTGTAGCGGACTCCTACGAGCAGTACTTC.

V usage is TRBV28 and J usage is TRBJ2-5; possibly TRBD1 for D (6 bases). CDR1 and CDR2 (germline): MDHEN, SYDVKM. The CDR3 covers 15 residues. V was pared by 6 bases and J by 1 base, with 15 bases between. CDR3 amino acids: CASSPSGVRQETQYF. The CDR3 nucleotides are TGTGCCAGCAGCCCCTCAGGGGTCCGCCAAGAGACCCAGTACTTC.

The rearrangement joins TRBV12-3 or TRBV12-4 to TRBJ2-1; 7 bases match TRBD2. This CDR3 is built from 13 residues. V lost 3 bases, J lost 4 bases, and 0 bases stayed unmatched. CDR3 sequence: CASSLGGYNEQFF. For the CDR3, the DNA is TGTGCCAGCAGTTTGGGGGGGTACAATGAGCAGTTCTTC.

In DNA, the CDR3 is TGTGCCACTAGGGACAGGGCAACAGATACGCAGTATTTT. Its translation is CATRDRATDTQYF. The genes are TRBV7-9 and TRBJ2-3; 9 nucleotides match TRBD1. Trimming at V came to 10 bases and at J to 3 bases, leaving 5 bases not matched to a gene. This CDR3 comprises 13 residues. Germline V lookup: CDR1 SEHNR, CDR2 FQNEAQ (reference sequence).

The J gene is TRBJ1-2, the V gene TRBV7-2; D is possibly TRBD1 (5 bases). The CDR3 loop spans 14 amino acids. Germline CDR1 is SGHTA and CDR2 is FQGNSA. V was shortened by 5 bases and J by 4 bases, with 14 bases between the two germline ends. The chain's CDR3 is CASSPRGLSYGYTF. The CDR3 bases are TGTGCCAGCAGCCCCCGGGGACTTTCCTATGGCTACACCTTC.

The V and J genes are TRBV7-6 and TRBJ1-6; D is ambiguous. Germline CDR1 is SGHVS and CDR2 is FNYEAQ. Trimming left V 1 base short and J 7 bases short, with 5 bases between. This CDR3 comprises 13 residues. The CDR3 spells CASSLDANSPLHF. For the CDR3, the DNA is TGTGCCAGCAGCTTAGATGCCAATTCACCCCTCCACTTT.

The genes are TRBV29-1 and TRBJ1-5; no clear D gene. The CDR3 has 13 amino acids. Germline V gene lookup returns CDR1 SQVTM and CDR2 ANQGSEA. Trimming took 4 bases from V and 3 from J, leaving 10 bases between them. CDR3 nucleotide sequence: TGCAGCGTTGTCGGGAATACCAATCAGCCCCAGCATTTT. Encoded protein: CSVVGNTNQPQHF.

The CDR3 loop is CASSIAVSSTDTQYF. DNA of the CDR3: TGTGCCAGTAGTATAGCTGTGTCTAGCACAGATACGCAGTATTTT. The rearrangement uses TRBV19 and TRBJ2-3; D is undetermined. The CDR3 runs 15 residues. Trimming removed 1 base from V and 0 bases from J, with 8 bases in between. Per the germline V gene, CDR1 is LNHDA and CDR2 is SQIVND (reference sequence).

This clone was recorded only once. The rearrangement links TRBV27 to TRBJ1-5, with 7 nucleotides matching TRBD1. There are 15 residues in the CDR3. Germline-derived CDR1 and CDR2 are MNHEY and SMNVEV (reference sequence). V trimming: 4 bases; J trimming: 3 bases; junction bases outside the gene matches: 6. The CDR3 nucleotides are TGTGCCAGCAGTTCACAGGGGCGCCCCAATCAGCCCCAGCATTTT. Its translation is CASSSQGRPNQPQHF.

This clone was seen only a few times. In DNA, the CDR3 is TGTGCCAGCAGCGTAGGGGCTAGCGGACTCTTGGGGAATGAGCAGTTCTTC. Amino acids: CASSVGASGLLGNEQFF. The chain carries TRBV9 and TRBJ2-1; 7 bases fit TRBD2. Trimming took 0 bases from V and 7 from J; bases not matched to a gene: 13. The germline CDR1 and CDR2 sequences are SGDLS and YYNGEE. This CDR3 comprises 17 residues.